Here is one T cell receptor beta chain with its context. TCRdb's table, derived via immunoSEQ multiplex PCR, lists solely in-frame clones and lacks some. The profile shows some 670,000 clones, more than 80% of them singletons. The sample belongs to a study of blood T cell repertoires in COVID-19. The wider study: Sites across the United States, Italy and Spain contributed samples from acute and convalescent COVID-19.

Between the trimmed V and J ends, which lost 4 bases and 7 bases, there was a span of 11 bases. The CDR3 covers 13 residues. Germline V gene lookup returns CDR1 GTSNPN and CDR2 SVGIG (reference sequence). The V and J genes are TRBV30 and TRBJ1-6; D remains unclear. The TCR originated in a young woman with acute or convalescent COVID-19. The sequenced material came from peripheral blood. The CDR3 loop reads CAWTTVENSPLHF. CDR3 coding DNA: TGTGCCTGGACCACGGTAGAGAATTCACCCCTCCACTTT.